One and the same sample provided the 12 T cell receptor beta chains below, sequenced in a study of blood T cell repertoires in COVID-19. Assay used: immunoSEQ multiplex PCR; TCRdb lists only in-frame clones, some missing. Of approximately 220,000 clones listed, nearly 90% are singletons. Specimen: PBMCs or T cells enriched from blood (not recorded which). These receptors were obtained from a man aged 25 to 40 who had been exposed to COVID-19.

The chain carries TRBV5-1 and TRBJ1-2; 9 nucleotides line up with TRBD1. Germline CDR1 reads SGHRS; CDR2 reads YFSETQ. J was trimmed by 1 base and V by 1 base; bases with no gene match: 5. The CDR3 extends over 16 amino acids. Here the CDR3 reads CASSLRTGALNYGYTF. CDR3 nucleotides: TGCGCCAGCAGCTTGAGGACAGGGGCCCTTAACTATGGCTACACCTTC.

This chain's CDR3 is CASSLQPTGQGSTEAFF. DNA for the CDR3: TGTGCCAGCTCACTACAACCGACCGGACAGGGGAGCACTGAAGCTTTCTTT. This sequence joins TRBV18 and TRBJ1-1; 9 bases are shared with TRBD1. The CDR3 covers 17 residues. Germline lookup yields CDR1 KGHSH and CDR2 LQKENI. Trimming removed 4 bases from V and 4 bases from J; junction bases left unmatched: 13.

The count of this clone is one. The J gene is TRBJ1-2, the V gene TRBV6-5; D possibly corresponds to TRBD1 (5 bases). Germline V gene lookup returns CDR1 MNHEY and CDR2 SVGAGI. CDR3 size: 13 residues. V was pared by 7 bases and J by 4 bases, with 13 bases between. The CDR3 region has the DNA TGTGCCAGCAACAATGGAGGGACCTATGGCTACACCTTC. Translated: CASNNGGTYGYTF.

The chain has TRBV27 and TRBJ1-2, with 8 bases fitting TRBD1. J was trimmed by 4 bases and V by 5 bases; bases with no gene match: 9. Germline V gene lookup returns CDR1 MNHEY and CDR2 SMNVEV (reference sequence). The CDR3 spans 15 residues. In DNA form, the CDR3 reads TGTGCCAGCAGTCCTCAGGGGGCGCAAAGCTATGGCTACACCTTC. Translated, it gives CASSPQGAQSYGYTF.

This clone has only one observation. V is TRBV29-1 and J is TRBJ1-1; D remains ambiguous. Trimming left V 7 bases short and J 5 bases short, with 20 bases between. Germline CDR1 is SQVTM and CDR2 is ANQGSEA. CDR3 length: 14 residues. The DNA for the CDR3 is TGCAGCGCCCTATCCTGGGCGGGTGGGACTGAAGCTTTCTTT. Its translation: CSALSWAGGTEAFF.

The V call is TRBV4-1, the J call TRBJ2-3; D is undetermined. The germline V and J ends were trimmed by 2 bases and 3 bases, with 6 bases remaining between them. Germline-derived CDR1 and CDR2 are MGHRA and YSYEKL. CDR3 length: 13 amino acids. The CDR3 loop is CASSQTITDTQYF. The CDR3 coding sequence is TGCGCCAGCAGCCAAACTATTACAGATACGCAGTATTTT.

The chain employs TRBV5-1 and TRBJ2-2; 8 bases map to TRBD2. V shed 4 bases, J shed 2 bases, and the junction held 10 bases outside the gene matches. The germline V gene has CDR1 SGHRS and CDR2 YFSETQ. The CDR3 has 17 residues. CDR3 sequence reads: CASSDRERGSNTGELFF. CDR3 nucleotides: TGCGCCAGCAGCGATAGAGAGCGGGGGTCAAACACCGGGGAGCTGTTTTTT.

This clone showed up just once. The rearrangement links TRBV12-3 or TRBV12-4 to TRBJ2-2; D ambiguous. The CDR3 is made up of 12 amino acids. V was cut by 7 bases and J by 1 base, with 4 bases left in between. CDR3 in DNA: TGTGCCAGCATTCTGAACACCGGGGAGCTGTTTTTT. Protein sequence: CASILNTGELFF.

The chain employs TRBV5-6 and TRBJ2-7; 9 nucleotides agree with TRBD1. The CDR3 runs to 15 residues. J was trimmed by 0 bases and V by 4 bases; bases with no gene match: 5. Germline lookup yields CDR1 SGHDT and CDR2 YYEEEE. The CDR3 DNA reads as TGTGCCAGCAGCCAACGGGACAGGGACTCCTACGAGCAGTACTTC. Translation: CASSQRDRDSYEQYF.

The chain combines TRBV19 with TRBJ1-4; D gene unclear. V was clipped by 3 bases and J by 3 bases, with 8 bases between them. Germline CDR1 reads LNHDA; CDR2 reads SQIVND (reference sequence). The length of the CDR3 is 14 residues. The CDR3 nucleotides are TGTGCCAGTAGTATGGGTGGGCCTAATGAAAAACTGTTTTTT. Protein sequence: CASSMGGPNEKLFF.

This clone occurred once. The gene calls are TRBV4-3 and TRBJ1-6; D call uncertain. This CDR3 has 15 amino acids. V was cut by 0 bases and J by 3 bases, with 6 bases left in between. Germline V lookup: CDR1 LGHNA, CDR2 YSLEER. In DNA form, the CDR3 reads TGCGCCAGCAGCCAAGATGGACTCTATAATTCACCCCTCCACTTT. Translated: CASSQDGLYNSPLHF.

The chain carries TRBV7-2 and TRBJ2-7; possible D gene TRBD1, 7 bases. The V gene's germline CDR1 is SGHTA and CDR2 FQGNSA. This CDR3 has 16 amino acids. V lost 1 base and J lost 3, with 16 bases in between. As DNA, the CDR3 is TGTGCCAGCAGCTTAGTCTCGGAGGGGGCGCTCTACGAGCAGTACTTC. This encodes CASSLVSEGALYEQYF. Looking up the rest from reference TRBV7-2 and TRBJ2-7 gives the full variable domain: GAGVSQSPSNKVTEKGKDVELRCDPISGHTALYWYRQSLGQGLEFLIYFQGNSAPDKSGLPSDRFSAERTGGSVSTLTIQRTQQEDSAVYLCASSLVSEGALYEQYFGPGTRLTVT.